The sequence of this TCR beta chain was determined in a study of human T cells and chemical hapten exposure (dated by TCRdb to the early 2020s). As for the study more broadly: For sensitization, 2% DPC in acetone was applied to a 2 cm by 2 cm area of upper inner arm skin. Weekly therapeutic DPC doses were additionally applied to the scalp of patients throughout the approximately 24-week study period. Patch testing on the upper back used Finn chambers containing 0.01% DPC, with scoring done after 6 days according to International Contact Dermatitis Research Group standards. Most of the patients in the cohort were female, and the cohort covered alopecia areata with under or over 50% scalp involvement, alopecia totalis and alopecia universalis. Libraries were pooled for sequencing, and variation in per-sample TCR yields was attributed mainly to small differences in library volumes within the pool. In alopecia patients, the study followed how the peripheral blood TCR repertoire changed in vivo over primary and secondary sensitization to diphenylcyclopropenone (DPC), a hapten. Blood samples were taken from patients before sensitization (week 0) and at 2, 6 and about 24 weeks after DPC sensitization. Under 30 alopecia patients gave blood for TCR sequencing at one to four time points (pre-sensitization, 2, 6 and 24 weeks).

The sample's time point label, decoded: patch test 3, about 24 weeks after DPC sensitization. The intended sense of this specimen's treatment or condition label: therapeutic diphenylcyclopropenone sensitization with weekly scalp DPC. At every patch-test visit, the blood draw took place before the patch test was put on. To be eligible, patients had to be aged 18 to 70, diagnosed with alopecia and judged suitable for DPC therapy, while pregnant patients were excluded. Total RNA was extracted from unfractionated whole blood that had been collected in Tempus Blood RNA tubes. As to this clonotype: Its antigen has not been determined. A read error may account for a junction end that differs from germline.

The library was built by means of RACE. This sample was sequenced with a NextSeq 500. During library preparation, unique molecular identifiers were attached to individual cDNA molecules so that TCRs could be counted quantitatively and reproducibly. Both TCR alpha and TCR beta chains were sequenced from each blood RNA sample. For the original study's pipeline: A median of about 89,000 TCRs per sample was observed, with a range of about 20,000 to 750,000. The Decombinator software suite was used to annotate V, J and CDR3 in the TCR reads. Every sample was subsampled to the same number of TCRs (28,000) for the PS versus PT1 abundance plots. Expanded TCRs were defined as absent before sensitization and observed at least eight times at the 2-week time point. The public reads were reanalyzed by TCRdb: fastp trimming at Q25, MiXCR alignment, in-frame beta chains only. Each entry merges the rows of one CDR3 protein and shows their most common DNA and genes. In this record, the V and J calls reflect TCRdb's handling and not the investigators' own analysis. The sample contains 190,000 or so distinct CDR3 sequences, more than 20% of them found a single time. The ten largest clones take up approximately 2.3% of the sample.

Findings and caveats that apply to the study as a whole: Repeated subsampling changed both the strength of the expansion versus patch-test correlation and the threshold at which that correlation became significant. All patients had alopecia, a presumed autoimmune disease, so their immune response might differ from that of healthy individuals. DPC sensitization did not change how many TCRs were above 1 in 1000 frequency, and no evidence was found of alterations in global repertoire structure. The number of PT1 expanded TCRs positively correlated with patch test score, significant at thresholds 8, 16 and 32 but not 4. Significantly more large CDR3 similarity clusters were formed by expanded TCRs than by pre-sensitization or healthy control sets, consistent with antigen-driven responses.

The CDR3 goes from the cysteine to the phenylalanine over 14 residues. The CDR3 DNA has 42 bases and is translated from base 1. The germline V gene (reference sequence) yields SSHAT for CDR1 and FNYEAQ for CDR2. Recombination linked TRBV7-7 to TRBJ2-2, with the D gene uncertain. The sequencing here drew on whole blood, taken in connection with sensitization to the hapten diphenylcyclopropenone (DPC). The sequence was obtained from a woman in her thirties or forties with alopecia areata. Some clones in this sample may be carry-over from other donors' samples. Here the CDR3 is given as CASSPRGLTGELFF. DNA sequence: TGTGCTAGCAGTCCTAGAGGCCTGACCGGGGAGCTGTTTTTT.